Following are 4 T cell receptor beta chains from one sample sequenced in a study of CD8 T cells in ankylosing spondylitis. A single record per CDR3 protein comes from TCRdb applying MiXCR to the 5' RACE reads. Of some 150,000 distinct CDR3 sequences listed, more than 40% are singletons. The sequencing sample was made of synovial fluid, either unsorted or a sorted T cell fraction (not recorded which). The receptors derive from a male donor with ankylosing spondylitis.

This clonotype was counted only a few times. CDR3 coding DNA: TGTGCCAGCAGCTTATCTTGGACAGGTGCCTCCTACGAGCAGTACTTC. Translating gives CASSLSWTGASYEQYF. The chain employs TRBV7-6 and TRBJ2-7, with 7 bases aligning to TRBD1. V dropped 2 bases and J dropped 0; count of bases not matched to a gene: 7. Germline lookup yields CDR1 SGHVS and CDR2 FNYEAQ. The CDR3 sequence is 16 residues long.

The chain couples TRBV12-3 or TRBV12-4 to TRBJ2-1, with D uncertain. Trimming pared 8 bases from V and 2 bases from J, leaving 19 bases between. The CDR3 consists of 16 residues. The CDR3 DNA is TGTGCCAGCGGATTCCCGATGCGGCCAGCCTACAATGAGCAGTTCTTC. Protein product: CASGFPMRPAYNEQFF.

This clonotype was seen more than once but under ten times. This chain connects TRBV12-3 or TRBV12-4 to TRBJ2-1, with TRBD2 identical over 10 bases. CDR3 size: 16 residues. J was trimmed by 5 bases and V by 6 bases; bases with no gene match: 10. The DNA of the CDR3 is TGTGCCAGCAGCCCCCCTAGCGGGGGCCGTCACAATGAGCAGTTCTTC. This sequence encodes CASSPPSGGRHNEQFF.

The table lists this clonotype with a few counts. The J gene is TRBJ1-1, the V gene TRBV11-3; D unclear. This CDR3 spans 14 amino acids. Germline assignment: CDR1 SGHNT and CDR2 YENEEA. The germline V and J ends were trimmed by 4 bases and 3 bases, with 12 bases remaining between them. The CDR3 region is CASSSGDPDTEAFF. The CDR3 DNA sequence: TGTGCCAGCAGCTCTGGTGATCCGGACACTGAAGCTTTCTTT. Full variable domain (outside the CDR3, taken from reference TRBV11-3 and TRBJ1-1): EAGVVQSPRYKIIEKKQPVAFWCNPISGHNTLYWYLQNLGQGPELLIRYENEEAVDDSQLPKDRFSAERLKGVDSTLKIQPAELGDSAVYLCASSSGDPDTEAFFGQGTRLTVV.